This T cell receptor (beta chain) was sequenced for a study of cytomegalovirus exposure and HLA in healthy donors. In germline, CDR1 is SGDLS, CDR2 YYNGEE. This CDR3 region has 15 residues. V was pared by 3 bases and J by 12 bases, with 8 bases of the junction left unmatched. The PCR ran on 60 Vbeta and 13 Jbeta primers. Some clones are missing from TCRdb's copy, which holds only in-frame ones; the method was immunoSEQ multiplex PCR. The profile shows some 150,000 clones, around four fifths of them singletons. The source of this sequence is a male donor in good health and CMV-seronegative. The sequenced material came from PBMCs. V gene TRBV9 combines with J gene TRBJ2-1, with 14 bases matching TRBD2. DNA of the CDR3: TGTGCCAGCAGCGGGCGGACTAGCGGGGGGTGGGGGCAGTTCTTC. It translates to CASSGRTSGGWGQFF.